This TCR beta chain was recorded in a study of T cell clusters in autoimmune cytopenias (dated by TCRdb to between 2018 and 2021). For the study in its entirety: A mean age of approximately 54 years and a median age of approximately 59 years were recorded for the healthy donor controls, of whom about 50% of the roughly 45 were female. Peripheral blood TRB and IGH repertoires were sequenced in autoimmune cytopenia patients at active disease and during treatment follow-up, alongside healthy, CLL and autoimmune hepatitis controls. Per sample, TRB sequencing gave a median depth of about 53,000 reads and a median of about 2,500 distinct TRB clonotypes. The study was designed to test whether a disease-specific immune repertoire signature usable as a blood-based biomarker is carried by autoimmune cytopenia patients. For primary cytopenia, the controls were 20 to 30 age-matched healthy donors, and for secondary cytopenia, the controls were about 13 age-matched CLL patients. Autoimmune hepatitis repertoires were compared with those of about two dozen age- and sex-matched healthy donors. Points the paper makes about the study in general: GLIPH results suggested that primary autoimmune cytopenia patients were missing physiological T cell clusters, with around 51 clusters found only in healthy donors compared with more than 15 found only in patients. The T cell clusters were only ever defined in silico, so experimental validation of their functional role was still needed. The TRB repertoire shifts, including less even repertoires in secondary cytopenia and CLL, mostly reflected lymphoma bias and not autoimmunity. Healthy donors showed around 3.3-fold more exclusive TRB clusters than active autoimmune hepatitis patients, consistent with an autoimmunity-wide signature. In the comparison of secondary cytopenia with CLL, the cluster-lack signature was not observed, apparently because the dominant lymphoma-associated repertoire masked the signature.

For CDR1 and CDR2, the germline V gene (reference sequence) lists SEHNR and FQNEAQ. Its CDR3 holds 13 amino acids, cysteine through phenylalanine. No DNA has been recorded. To amplify TRB rearrangements, a touch-down multiplex PCR protocol was run with the TRB-A and TRB-B primer pools combined in a single tube. Illumina adapters and sample indices were attached to the amplicons through two consecutive PCR reactions using Phusion HS II polymerase. Amplicons were gel-purified with the NucleoSpin Gel and PCR Clean-up kit, then quantified by Qubit and quality-checked on an Agilent 2100 Bioanalyzer. Sequencing of the libraries was done on an Illumina MiSeq with paired-end, single-indexed, 600-cycle runs. The study's processing was this. TRB reads were aligned and assembled with MiXCR version 2.1.12 using the default MiXCR reference library. A clone was defined by each unique CDR3 nucleotide sequence, and the analysis included only productive sequences with two or more reads. Repertoire diversity was assessed with alpha-parameterized diversity profiles (alpha 0 to 5), including the Shannon (alpha 1) and Simpson (alpha 2) indices, which were computed with an R script. The tcR package was used to compute combinatorial TRB VJ usage, and cohorts were compared on this usage by principal component analysis with ade4. GLIPH clustering of TCRbeta CDR3s was carried out on cohort pairs matched by age and read depth, and cluster frequencies were compared by Wilcoxon test. The reads, reprocessed by TCRdb, yield one row per CDR3 protein sequence and no DNA. These V and J calls originate from TCRdb's pipeline instead of the authors' own analysis. The table held for this sample gives 12,000 or so distinct CDR3 sequences. The top ten clonotypes cover about 3% of the sample.

Per sample, 250 ng of peripheral blood genomic DNA, tens of thousands of genome equivalents, was used for TRB amplification. With no count recorded, this clonotype is classed as medium-sized (0.01 to 0.1%) from frequency. Its antigen is unknown. The same specimen was also included in a second study, on T cell repertoires in aging, cancer and after chemotherapy. Taken from the second paper: Donors spanned six age groups from 30 or younger to 70 or older, with at least three individuals per group. Healthy donor control TCR repertoires were recorded over several months to years and showed clear clonal overlap across re-sampling. In total, the full dataset held some 8.2 million TCR reads. Compared with age-matched healthy donors, untreated patients with hematological or solid cancers had significantly lower TCR diversity and higher clonality in blood. In healthy donors, the decline in TCR diversity with age was mainly due to loss of richness, whereas in cancer patients loss of evenness also played a role. In both cancer cohorts, the median generation probability rose over the chemotherapy interval, which suggests that the repertoire was reconstituted through rebound thymic output. According to the authors, the repertoire data do not permit conclusions about immunological memory after chemotherapy. Peripheral blood TCR beta repertoires from healthy donors and cancer patients were profiled to examine immunoaging and T cell reconstitution after chemotherapy. Alongside some 98 healthy donors serving as a reference group, the cohort included 218 cancer patients, of whom more than 85 had hematological cancers and about 130 had solid cancers. TRB sequences were processed with MiXCR versions 2.12 and 3.0.5. The repertoire metrics were Shannon diversity, evenness, clonality (defined as one minus evenness), and alpha-parameterized diversity profiles covering alpha 0 to 5. Generation probabilities of clones in paired pre- and post-chemotherapy samples were computed with the IGoR algorithm.

The chain joins TRBV7-9 to TRBJ2-1. The receptor was isolated from a human donor in good health. The sample taken for sequencing was peripheral blood. CDR3 sequence: CASSSGTDNEQFF.